The rows below give T cell receptor beta chains drawn from one sample of a study of T cells in Graves' hyperthyroidism and ophthalmopathy. Each CDR3 protein gets one entry after TCRdb re-called the multiplex PCR reads with MiXCR. Of 250,000 or so distinct CDR3 sequences detected, less than 15% appear once; the ten largest clones hold about 14%. Specimen: blood. The receptor set was obtained from a woman aged 40 to 49 with Graves' hyperthyroidism that later progressed to Graves' ophthalmopathy. Both conserved end residues are part of each CDR3. A D gene is named only where the DNA matches it firmly. Some rows have no size entry. The others give once, few or many, or a class for an expanded clone.

>TRBJ2-3|TRBD2|many|TRBV5-1|19
CASSRRTSGTGTGIGTQYF
TGCGCCAGCAGCCGACGGACTAGCGGGACCGGAACTGGGATAGGTACGCAGTATTTT
>TRBJ1-5|TRBD1|NA|TRBV5-1|15
CASSWTGNSNQPQHF
TGCGCCAGCAGCTGGACAGGGAATAGCAATCAGCCCCAGCATTTT
>TRBJ2-7|TRBD2|few|TRBV4-1|16
CASSQEGRLAHYEQYF
TGCGCCAGCAGCCAAGAGGGCCGACTAGCTCACTACGAGCAGTACTTC
>TRBJ2-3|TRBD2|NA|TRBV5-8|14
CASNTGTSGNTQYF
TGTGCCAGCAACACGGGGACTAGCGGGAATACGCAGTATTTT
>TRBJ2-3|NA|many|TRBV11-2|15
CASMWSGGISDTQYF
TGTGCCAGCATGTGGTCGGGTGGGATTTCAGATACGCAGTATTTT
>TRBJ1-3|NA|many|TRBV9|15
CASSVEGLSGNTIYF
TGTGCCAGCAGCGTAGAAGGGCTCTCTGGAAACACCATATATTTT
>TRBJ2-5|TRBD2|NA|TRBV28|15
CASSFAGGPEETQYF
TGTGCCAGCAGTTTCGCGGGAGGGCCAGAAGAGACCCAGTACTTC
>TRBJ2-3|NA|many|TRBV6-1|15
CASSSQGVNTDTQYF
TGTGCCAGCAGTTCGCAGGGTGTCAATACAGATACGCAGTATTTT
>TRBJ1-3|NA|many|TRBV28|12
CASRRRENTIYF
TGTGCCAGCAGGCGGCGTGAAAACACCATATATTTT
>TRBJ2-3|NA|many|TRBV20-1|12
CSVAVATDTQYF
TGCAGTGTTGCGGTAGCGACAGATACGCAGTATTTT
>TRBJ2-7|NA|many|TRBV28|15
CASSFGPGAPYEQYF
NA
>TRBJ1-5|NA|many|TRBV6-1|14
CASSLAGGERPQHF
TGTGCCAGCAGCTTGGCGGGCGGGGAGCGGCCCCAGCATTTT
>TRBJ2-2|NA|NA|TRBV5-1|14
CASSADSRIGELFF
TGCGCCAGCAGCGCCGACTCCCGAATCGGGGAGCTGTTTTTT
>TRBJ2-1|TRBD2|many|TRBV2|14
CASKVSGRGNEQFF
TGTGCCAGCAAAGTTAGCGGGAGGGGAAATGAGCAGTTCTTC
>TRBJ2-6|TRBD1|few|TRBV24-1|20
CATSDTPGQGASSGANVLTF
TGTGCCACCAGTGACACTCCGGGACAGGGGGCTTCCTCTGGGGCCAACGTCCTGACTTTC
>TRBJ1-2|NA|many|TRBV6-1|14
CASSRMTGDYGYTF
TGTGCCAGCAGTCGAATGACCGGCGACTATGGCTACACCTTC
>TRBJ2-5|NA|many|TRBV29-1|11
CSVEVWETQYF
TGCAGCGTTGAGGTCTGGGAGACCCAGTACTTC
>TRBJ2-1|NA|many|TRBV10-1|14
CASSDPQPDNEQFF
TGCGCCAGCAGTGACCCTCAGCCGGACAATGAGCAGTTCTTC
>TRBJ2-4|TRBD1|many|TRBV13|14
CASSLGQGARGQYF
TGTGCCAGCAGCTTAGGGCAGGGGGCGCGGGGACAGTACTTC